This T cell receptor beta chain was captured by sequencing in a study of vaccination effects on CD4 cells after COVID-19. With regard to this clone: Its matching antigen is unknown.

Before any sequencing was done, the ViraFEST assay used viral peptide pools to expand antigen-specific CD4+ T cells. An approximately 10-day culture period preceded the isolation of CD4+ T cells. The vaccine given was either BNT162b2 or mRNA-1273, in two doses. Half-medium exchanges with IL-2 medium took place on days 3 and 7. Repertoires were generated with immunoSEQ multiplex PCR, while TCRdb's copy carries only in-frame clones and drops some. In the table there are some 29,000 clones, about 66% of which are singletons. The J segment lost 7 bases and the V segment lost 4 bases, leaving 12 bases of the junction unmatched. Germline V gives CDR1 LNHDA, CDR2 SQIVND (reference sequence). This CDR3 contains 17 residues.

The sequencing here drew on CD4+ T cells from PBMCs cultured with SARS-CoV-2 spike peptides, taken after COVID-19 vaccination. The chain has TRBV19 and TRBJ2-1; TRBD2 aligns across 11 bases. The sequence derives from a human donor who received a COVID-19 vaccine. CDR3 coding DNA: TGTGCCAGTAGTACCTCCATCCTAGCGGGGGGCCTAAATGAGCAGTTCTTC. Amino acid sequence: CASSTSILAGGLNEQFF.